This T cell receptor beta chain originates from a study of blood T cell repertoires in COVID-19. Here immunoSEQ multiplex PCR was the method, and the copy in TCRdb shows in-frame clones only, minus some. Of roughly 200,000 clones in the sample, roughly 81% were seen once. Germline trimming cut 2 bases from V and 6 bases from J; bases unmatched to any gene: 2. Germline CDR1 is MNHNY and CDR2 is SVGAGI (reference sequence). CDR3 length: 15 residues. The chain joins TRBV6-6 to TRBJ2-1; 12 nucleotides line up with TRBD2. This clonotype was sampled from a woman of 80 years or more with acute or convalescent COVID-19. The sample was peripheral blood. For the CDR3, the DNA is TGTGCCAGCAGTTACGAACTAGCGGGAGGCAATGAGCAGTTCTTC. Its translation: CASSYELAGGNEQFF.